This TCR beta chain was captured by sequencing in a study of CD8+CD57+ T cells in acquired aplastic anemia. At the level of the study: Mean yield of DNA from sorted CD4+ and CD8+ cells was roughly 3.2 ug.

General study points: Patients shared just under 30 CD8+ CDR3 sequences with controls.

TCR beta VDJ and CDR3 profiles were obtained from a genomic DNA template. MiXCR, run by TCRdb on the reads, gives a single entry per CDR3 protein. This sample has about 220,000 distinct CDR3 sequences, with around half found just once. Comment on this clonotype: Its antigen is not identified.

It was patients with CD8+CD57+ cell expansion by flow cytometry who were chosen for sequencing. Diagnosis of severe acquired aplastic anemia applied to all patients. Germline V gives CDR1 MGHDK, CDR2 SYGVNS. The CDR3 covers 14 residues. V was pared by 4 bases and J by 2 bases, with 4 bases of the junction left unmatched. The V and J genes are TRBV25-1 and TRBJ1-2; 7 bases agree with TRBD1. The TCR originated in a human donor with aplastic anemia. What was sequenced was sorted CD4+, CD8+, or CD8+CD57+ T cells (not recorded which) from PBMCs. The CDR3 DNA sequence: TGTGCCAGCAGTGGGGCAGGGGGGAACTATGGCTACACCTTC. Its protein is CASSGAGGNYGYTF.